The 14 T cell receptor beta chains reported below all come from one sample, sequenced in a study of cytotoxic CD8 clonotypes in ibrutinib-treated CLL. Assay used: immunoSEQ multiplex PCR; TCRdb lists only in-frame clones, some missing. The table shows 65,000 to 95,000 clones, with around 84% occurring only once. The sequenced sample was PBMCs, obtained before ibrutinib treatment. These receptors were obtained from a human donor with chronic lymphocytic leukemia.

V usage is TRBV10-1 and J usage is TRBJ2-3; D remains ambiguous. Germline V lookup: CDR1 WNHNN, CDR2 SYGVQD (reference sequence). The germline V and J ends were trimmed by 6 bases and 1 base, with 8 bases remaining between them. CDR3 length: 13 amino acids. The CDR3 sequence is CASRSSGTDTQYF. The CDR3 DNA sequence: TGCGCCAGCAGATCCTCTGGCACAGATACGCAGTATTTT.

V usage is TRBV18 and J usage is TRBJ2-5, with D possibly called TRBD1 or TRBD2 (5 bases each). Trimming removed 4 bases from V and 4 bases from J, with 10 bases in between. In germline, CDR1 is KGHSH, CDR2 LQKENI. The CDR3 is 13 amino acids. Here the CDR3 reads CASSLRDRETQYF. The CDR3 DNA reads as TGTGCCAGCTCACTTAGGGACCGAGAGACCCAGTACTTC.

This clone came up a few times. At one end the junction does not follow the germline gene, possibly because of a read error. The genes are TRBV20-1 and TRBJ1-1; D unclear. Germline V CDR1 and CDR2: DFQATT, SNEGSKA (reference sequence). The CDR3 length is 11 residues. DNA of the CDR3: TGCAGTGCTAGGGGCCGGGGAGTGTGGGTCTTT. This sequence encodes CSARGRGVWVF.

This clone was seen more than once but under ten times. This rearrangement joins TRBV18 to TRBJ1-1; 7 nucleotides agree with TRBD1. Germline assignment: CDR1 KGHSH and CDR2 LQKENI. After removal of 2 bases from V and 0 bases from J, the junction contained 6 bases not matched to a gene. The CDR3 is 16 amino acids. As DNA, the CDR3 is TGTGCCAGCTCACCAACGACAGGGAACATGAACACTGAAGCTTTCTTT. It translates to CASSPTTGNMNTEAFF.

The rearrangement links TRBV4-3 to TRBJ2-3, with 7 bases identical to TRBD2. Trimming removed 1 base from V and 3 bases from J; junction bases left unmatched: 22. Germline V gene data show CDR1 as LGHNA and CDR2 as YSLEER. This CDR3 spans 21 amino acids. The CDR3 DNA is TGCGCCAGCAGCCAAGTATCTGCCCCAGCGGGACTATACCTGGGGACAGATACGCAGTATTTT. Amino acids: CASSQVSAPAGLYLGTDTQYF.

The chain uses TRBV6-1 and TRBJ2-7; 8 nucleotides agree with TRBD1. Germline V CDR1 and CDR2: MNHNS, SASEGT. V lost 4 bases, J lost 1 base, and 3 bases stayed unmatched. CDR3 size: 14 residues. CDR3 region: CASSGRTGSYEQYF. CDR3 in DNA: TGTGCCAGCAGTGGGAGGACAGGGTCCTACGAGCAGTACTTC.

The chain has TRBV10-3 and TRBJ2-3; 10 nucleotides match TRBD2. CDR1 ENHRY and CDR2 SYGVKD come from the germline V gene. With 4 bases clipped from V and 0 bases from J, the junction kept 4 bases outside the gene matches. The CDR3 contains 16 residues. CDR3 DNA sequence: TGTGCCATCAGTGGTGCTAGCGGGGGAAGCACAGATACGCAGTATTTT. It codes for CAISGASGGSTDTQYF.

The chain recombines TRBV28 with TRBJ2-5; a weak D match, TRBD1 (5 bases). The germline gives CDR1 MDHEN, CDR2 SYDVKM. V lost 10 bases and J 1 base, leaving 13 bases between the germline ends. This CDR3 has 13 residues. In DNA form, the CDR3 reads TGTGCCACCCATCGACAGATCCAAGAGACCCAGTACTTC. This translates into CATHRQIQETQYF.

The CDR3 region is CASSFRDRGTYEQYF. The CDR3 bases are TGTGCCAGCAGCTTCCGGGACAGAGGGACCTACGAGCAGTACTTC. This chain joins TRBV7-8 and TRBJ2-7, with 7 bases that match TRBD1. V lost 3 bases to trimming and J lost 2 bases; unmatched junction nucleotides: 7. CDR1 is SGHVS, CDR2 FQNEAQ, per germline. The CDR3 length is 15 residues.

This clone occurred a few times. The chain links TRBV6-5 to TRBJ1-2; D is undetermined. V lost 0 bases, J lost 3 bases, and 8 bases lay in between. Germline CDR1 reads MNHEY; CDR2 reads SVGAGI. This CDR3 region has 14 residues. The CDR3 region is CASSYSRSDYGYTF. The CDR3 nucleotides are TGTGCCAGCAGTTACTCGAGAAGCGACTATGGCTACACCTTC.

This clone was seen more than once but under ten times. The V gene is TRBV18, the J gene TRBJ2-7, with 7 nucleotides matching TRBD2. Germline lookup yields CDR1 KGHSH and CDR2 LQKENI. This CDR3 spans 17 amino acids. The trim removed 3 bases at V and 5 bases at J, leaving 16 bases unmatched. CDR3 nucleotide sequence: TGTGCCAGCTCACCGGAATGGTCTGCGGGAGTGCGTCACGAGCAGTACTTC. Its translation: CASSPEWSAGVRHEQYF.

The chain employs TRBV28 and TRBJ1-2, with D possibly being TRBD1 (6 bases). Trimming took off 6 bases at V and 1 base at J, with 15 bases between the two ends. Germline V gene data show CDR1 as MDHEN and CDR2 as SYDVKM. The CDR3 spans 15 residues. The CDR3 nucleotides are TGTGCCAGCAGAATGCTGATACAGGGTAACTATGGCTACACCTTC. Translating it yields CASRMLIQGNYGYTF.

The chain carries TRBV18 and TRBJ1-2, with TRBD1 identical over 9 bases. After removal of 3 bases from V and 3 bases from J, the junction contained 2 bases not matched to a gene. The CDR3 loop spans 14 amino acids. Germline CDR1 reads KGHSH; CDR2 reads LQKENI. Here the CDR3 DNA reads TGTGCCAGCTCACCGGGACAGGGCCACTATGGCTACACCTTC. This encodes CASSPGQGHYGYTF. Using reference TRBV18 and TRBJ1-2 for the parts outside the CDR3, the full variable domain is NAGVMQNPRHLVRRRGQEARLRCSPMKGHSHVYWYRQLPEEGLKFMVYLQKENIIDESGMPKERFSAEFPKEGPSILRIQQVVRGDSAAYFCASSPGQGHYGYTFGSGTRLTVV.

The CDR3 DNA is TGTGCCATCAGACCGGGACTAGCGGGATCCCTCGAGCAGTACTTC. The encoded protein is CAIRPGLAGSLEQYF. The rearrangement joins TRBV10-3 to TRBJ2-7; 13 bases line up with TRBD2. The CDR3 has 15 amino acids. CDR1 and CDR2 (germline): ENHRY, SYGVKD. V was pared by 6 bases and J by 6 bases, with 8 bases of the junction left unmatched.